This T cell receptor beta chain was profiled in a study of blood T cell repertoires in COVID-19. About the research overall: Whether acute or convalescent, the COVID-19 samples came from the United States, Italy and Spain.

Original data processing: Amplification with reference gene primers provided the estimates of nucleated cell counts. Sequencing used immunoSEQ multiplex PCR; TCRdb keeps in-frame clones, though not all of them. V and J calls and clone size are given by that table; D and trimming were obtained from the DNA. The sample contains roughly 410,000 clones, approximately 89% of which appear only once. Enrolment of Seattle patients took place during active infection, and they were followed longitudinally. V lost 5 bases to trimming and J lost 6 bases, with 14 bases between them. CDR1 is MNHEY, CDR2 SMNVEV, per germline (reference sequence). The CDR3 is made up of 14 amino acids.

The chain has TRBV27 and TRBJ1-5; perhaps TRBD1 as D (5 bases). The sequenced sample consisted of peripheral blood. This TCR was recovered from a middle-aged woman with COVID-19, enrolled during active disease. CDR3 sequence: CASSAYQGTQPQHF. The CDR3 DNA sequence: TGTGCCAGCAGTGCCTACCAGGGTACTCAGCCCCAGCATTTT.